The 23 T cell receptor beta chains below come from one sample, sequenced in a study of blood T cells in healthy people across ages. Primed by a sample-barcoded 5' primer and a J-beta primer mix, a second PCR proceeded for 7 to 11 cycles. MiXCR, applied by TCRdb to the 5' RACE reads, yields one record per CDR3 protein. This table has roughly 790,000 distinct CDR3 sequences, about 42% appearing once. Sequences were obtained from blood. The receptors derive from a woman in her fifties or sixties in good health.

Only a few counts were recorded for this clonotype. The chain is built from TRBV20-1 and TRBJ2-7, with 7 bases lining up with TRBD1. The CDR3 length is 12 residues. Germline V CDR1 and CDR2: DFQATT, SNEGSKA (reference sequence). Trimming cost V 6 bases and J 2 bases; bases outside gene matches: 4. The CDR3 DNA follows: TGCAGTGCACCCGGGACAGCCTACGAGCAGTACTTC. This encodes CSAPGTAYEQYF.

V gene TRBV24-1 combines with J gene TRBJ2-5; D remains unclear. The CDR3 has 15 residues. The V end lost 1 base, the J end lost 2 bases, and 10 bases lay between the germline ends. Germline CDR1 reads KGHDR; CDR2 reads SFDVKD. This chain's CDR3 is CATSDFRPAQETQYF. In nucleotides, the CDR3 is TGTGCCACCAGTGATTTTCGGCCAGCACAAGAGACCCAGTACTTC.

The chain's CDR3 is CASSLPRFRDTQYF. CDR3 sequence (DNA): TGTGCCAGCAGTTTACCGCGGTTCCGAGATACGCAGTATTTT. The chain carries TRBV28 and TRBJ2-3, with D unclear. V shed 2 bases and J shed 5 bases, with 11 bases lying between them. This CDR3 spans 14 amino acids. Per the germline V gene, CDR1 is MDHEN and CDR2 is SYDVKM.

This clonotype was counted between two and nine times. This chain's CDR3 is CASSYREATNEKLFF. CDR3 coding DNA: TGTGCCAGCAGTTACCGGGAGGCAACTAATGAAAAACTGTTTTTT. The V and J genes are TRBV6-6 and TRBJ1-4; D is unclear. CDR1 MNHNY and CDR2 SVGAGI come from the germline V gene (reference sequence). CDR3 length: 15 amino acids. Trimming left V 2 bases short and J 0 bases short, with 7 bases between.

This clonotype appeared once. This may be a read error: a much more frequent sequence differs by one nucleotide. V is TRBV9 and J is TRBJ2-5; D is perhaps TRBD1 (6 bases). The CDR3 length is 12 residues. CDR1 and CDR2 from the germline V gene are SGDLS and YYNGEE. The chain's CDR3 is CASSKGQEAQYF. CDR3 DNA sequence: TGTGCCAGCAGTAAGGGACAAGAGGCCCAGTACTTC. Full variable domain (missing parts from reference TRBV9 and TRBJ2-5): DSGVTQTPKHLITATGQRVTLRCSPRSGDLSVYWYQQSLDQGLQFLIQYYNGEERAKGNILERFSAQQFPDLHSELNLSSLELGDSALYFCASSKGQEAQYFGPGTRLLVL.

The gene calls are TRBV30 and TRBJ1-2, with D tentatively TRBD1 (6 bases). Germline CDR1 GTSNPN, CDR2 SVGIG (reference sequence). This CDR3 is built from 13 residues. V was cut by 4 bases and J by 2 bases, with 11 bases left in between. DNA for the CDR3: TGTGCCTGGATGGACGACAGGAACTATGGCTACACCTTC. Its protein product is CAWMDDRNYGYTF.

This chain uses TRBV18 with TRBJ2-5, with unresolved D. This CDR3 comprises 14 residues. V lost 3 bases to trimming and J lost 2 bases, with 10 bases between them. Germline lookup yields CDR1 KGHSH and CDR2 LQKENI. The CDR3 DNA sequence: TGTGCCAGCTCACCTCTACGGAATCAAGAGACCCAGTACTTC. Its translation: CASSPLRNQETQYF.

The gene calls are TRBV10-3 and TRBJ1-4; D call uncertain. Germline V gene data show CDR1 as ENHRY and CDR2 as SYGVKD. This CDR3 is 16 amino acids long. Trimming cost V 0 bases and J 0 bases, with 8 bases left between them. The CDR3 sequence: CAISESSTATNEKLFF. As DNA, the CDR3 is TGTGCCATCAGTGAGTCGTCGACTGCAACTAATGAAAAACTGTTTTTT.

The chain links TRBV3-1 to TRBJ2-1, with TRBD2 matching over 12 bases. With 0 bases clipped from V and 12 bases from J, the junction kept 9 bases outside the gene matches. The germline gives CDR1 LGHDT, CDR2 YNNKEL (reference sequence). The CDR3 spans 16 residues. CDR3 region: CASSQDGLAGGRGQFF. In nucleotides, the CDR3 is TGTGCCAGCAGCCAAGATGGGCTAGCGGGGGGGCGAGGGCAGTTCTTC.

Comments on this clonotype: This could be a read error, since a much larger clone is one nucleotide away. The rearrangement uses TRBV7-3 and TRBJ2-1; 11 nucleotides line up with TRBD2. The CDR3 covers 16 residues. The germline V gene encodes CDR1 SGHTA and CDR2 FQGTGA. CDR3: CTSSRRSGGAGNEQFF. CDR3 nucleotide sequence: TGTACCAGCAGCCGACGTAGCGGGGGGGCCGGGAATGAGCAGTTCTTC. Full variable domain (remainder filled in from reference TRBV7-3 and TRBJ2-1): GAGVSQTPSNKVTEKGKYVELRCDPISGHTALYWYRQSLGQGPEFLIYFQGTGAADDSGLPNDRFFAVRPEGSVSTLKIQRTERGDSAVYLCTSSRRSGGAGNEQFFGPGTRLTVL.

The sample holds many counts of this clonotype. The rearrangement joins TRBV7-2 to TRBJ2-5; D may be TRBD2 (5 bases). Germline V gene data show CDR1 as SGHTA and CDR2 as FQGNSA. V dropped 2 bases and J dropped 2 bases, with 9 bases sitting between them. The CDR3 length is 14 residues. CDR3 loop: CASSLFTSQETQYF. The CDR3 bases are TGTGCCAGCAGCTTATTTACTAGTCAAGAGACCCAGTACTTC.

The chain recombines TRBV12-3 or TRBV12-4 with TRBJ2-7, with D tentatively TRBD2 (5 bases). Deletions cut 6 bases from V and 0 bases from J, with 21 bases between. There are 17 residues in the CDR3. DNA for the CDR3: TGTGCCAGCAGCCCCCCATTGTTTGCGGGCAACTCCTACGAGCAGTACTTC. Its translation is CASSPPLFAGNSYEQYF.

V usage is TRBV20-1 and J usage is TRBJ1-1; 7 nucleotides align to TRBD1. Germline CDR1 is DFQATT and CDR2 is SNEGSKA (reference sequence). The CDR3 is 13 amino acids. V was pared by 2 bases and J by 6 bases, with 6 bases of the junction left unmatched. DNA of the CDR3: TGCAGTGCTAGACCTACAGGGGTATCTGAAGCTTTCTTT. Translating gives CSARPTGVSEAFF.

A note on this clonotype: A much larger clonotype is one base distant, so this may be a read error. The chain uses TRBV5-1 and TRBJ2-1, with D maybe TRBD2 (5 bases). From germline, CDR1 is SGHRS and CDR2 YFSETQ. The CDR3 is 15 residues long. This CDR3 is CASSLARGPPNERFF. In DNA, the CDR3 is TGCGCCAGCAGCTTGGCCAGAGGGCCCCCCAATGAGCGGTTCTTC.

This clonotype was recorded a few times. The genes are TRBV5-1 and TRBJ2-5; possibly TRBD1 or TRBD2 for D (6 bases each). There are 15 residues in the CDR3. Per germline, CDR1 SGHRS and CDR2 YFSETQ. V lost 4 bases, J lost 1 base, and 14 bases lay in between. CDR3 in amino acids: CASSPGGSVQETQYF. The DNA for the CDR3 is TGCGCCAGCAGCCCCGGGGGCTCAGTCCAAGAGACCCAGTACTTC.

This clonotype came up a few times. V is TRBV5-1 and J is TRBJ2-7; D ambiguous. The CDR3 is 12 residues long. The germline CDR1 and CDR2 sequences are SGHRS and YFSETQ. V gave up 0 bases and J gave up 5 bases, with 6 bases separating them. The CDR3 DNA reads TGCGCCAGCAGCTTGGAAAGCAACGAGCAGTACTTC. The encoded protein is CASSLESNEQYF.

V is TRBV7-2 and J is TRBJ2-5; 10 positions agree with TRBD2. J was trimmed by 11 bases and V by 5 bases; bases with no gene match: 11. The CDR3 spans 14 residues. The germline V gene encodes CDR1 SGHTA and CDR2 FQGNSA. The CDR3 loop reads CASSPSGSPGEQYF. The CDR3 bases are TGTGCCAGCAGCCCTAGCGGGAGTCCCGGGGAGCAGTACTTC.

A word on this clonotype: Possible read error: a much larger clone is one base away. The chain uses TRBV29-1 and TRBJ2-5, with a tentative D call TRBD2 (5 bases). V dropped 7 bases and J dropped 5 bases, with 14 bases sitting between them. The CDR3 contains 12 residues. Per germline, CDR1 SQVTM and CDR2 ANQGSEA. The CDR3 region has the DNA TGCAGCGCTGCCGGGGATGGGGAGACCCAGTACTTC. Translation: CSAAGDGETQYF.

The CDR3 loop is CASSYSSGHSYEQYF. The DNA of the CDR3 is TGTGCCAGCAGTTACTCTAGCGGTCATTCCTACGAGCAGTACTTC. The chain has TRBV6-5 and TRBJ2-7, with D tentatively TRBD2 (6 bases). The germline V gene has CDR1 MNHEY and CDR2 SVGAGI. With 0 bases removed from V and 1 base from J, the gap between germline ends came to 10 bases. This CDR3 has 15 residues.

This clonotype was recorded many times. The chain carries TRBV7-2 and TRBJ2-7, with D hard to call. V gave up 3 bases and J gave up 5 bases, with 14 bases separating them. The CDR3 runs 14 residues. CDR1 is SGHTA and CDR2 is FQGNSA in the germline V gene. This CDR3 reads CASSFVPGQDEQYF. CDR3 DNA: TGTGCCAGCAGCTTCGTCCCGGGCCAAGACGAGCAGTACTTC.

The gene calls are TRBV20-1 and TRBJ1-2, with 7 bases lining up with TRBD1. Unmatched junction bases numbered 2, after V lost 5 bases and J lost 2 bases. Germline assignment: CDR1 DFQATT and CDR2 SNEGSKA (reference sequence). The CDR3 totals 12 residues. CDR3 amino acids: CSARQGNYGYTF. CDR3 in DNA: TGCAGTGCTCGACAGGGCAACTATGGCTACACCTTC.

This chain joins TRBV3-1 and TRBJ2-3; D might be TRBD2 (5 bases). The CDR3 spans 16 residues. V gave up 5 bases and J gave up 0 bases, with 15 bases separating them. Germline V gene sequence: CDR1 LGHDT, CDR2 YNNKEL (reference sequence). CDR3 DNA: TGTGCCAGCAGCTCACGGGGTGTAACTAGCACAGATACGCAGTATTTT. This gives the protein CASSSRGVTSTDTQYF.

The V call is TRBV25-1, the J call TRBJ2-5, with D possibly TRBD1 on 5 matching bases. The CDR3 consists of 14 residues. Looked up from germline, CDR1 is MGHDK and CDR2 is SYGVNS. Trimming removed 3 bases at V and 5 bases at J, with 13 bases between. CDR3 coding DNA: TGTGCCAGCAGTGATCAGGGCCTAAGGGAGACCCAGTACTTC. Its protein is CASSDQGLRETQYF. The full variable domain, rest sourced from reference TRBV25-1 and TRBJ2-5, is EADIYQTPRYLVIGTGKKITLECSQTMGHDKMYWYQQDPGMELHLIHYSYGVNSTEKGDLSSESTVSRIRTEHFPLTLESARPSHTSQYLCASSDQGLRETQYFGPGTRLLVL.